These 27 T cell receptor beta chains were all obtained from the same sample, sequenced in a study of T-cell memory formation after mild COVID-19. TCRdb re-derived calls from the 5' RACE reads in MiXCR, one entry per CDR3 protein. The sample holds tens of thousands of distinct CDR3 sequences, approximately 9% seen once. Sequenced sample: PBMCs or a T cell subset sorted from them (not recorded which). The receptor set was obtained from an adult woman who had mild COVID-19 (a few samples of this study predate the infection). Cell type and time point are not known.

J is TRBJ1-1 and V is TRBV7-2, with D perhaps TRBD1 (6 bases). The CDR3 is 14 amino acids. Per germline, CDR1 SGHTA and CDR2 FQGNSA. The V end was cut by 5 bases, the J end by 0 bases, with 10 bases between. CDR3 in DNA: TGTGCCAGCAGCCATGACAGGCTGAACACTGAAGCTTTCTTT. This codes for CASSHDRLNTEAFF.

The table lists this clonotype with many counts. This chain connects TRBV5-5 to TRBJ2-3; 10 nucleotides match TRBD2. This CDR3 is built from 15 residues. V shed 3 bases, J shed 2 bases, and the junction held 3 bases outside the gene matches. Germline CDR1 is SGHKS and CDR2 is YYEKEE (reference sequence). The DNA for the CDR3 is TGTGCCAGCAGCTACCTAGCGGGGGCCACAGATACGCAGTATTTT. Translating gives CASSYLAGATDTQYF.

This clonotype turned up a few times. CDR3 loop: CASSPGTGREKLFF. The CDR3 DNA reads as TGTGCCAGCAGCCCCGGGACAGGGCGGGAAAAACTGTTTTTT. The chain combines TRBV4-2 with TRBJ1-4, with 9 bases fitting TRBD1. The germline V gene encodes CDR1 LGHNA and CDR2 YNFKEQ. Trimming took 4 bases from V and 8 from J; bases not matched to a gene: 5. The CDR3 sequence is 14 residues long.

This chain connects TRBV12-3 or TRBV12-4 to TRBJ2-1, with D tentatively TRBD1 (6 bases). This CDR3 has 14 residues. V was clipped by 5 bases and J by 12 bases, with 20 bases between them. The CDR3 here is CASSPLRRLQGQFF. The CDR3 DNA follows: TGTGCCAGCAGTCCTCTACGGCGGTTACAGGGGCAGTTCTTC.

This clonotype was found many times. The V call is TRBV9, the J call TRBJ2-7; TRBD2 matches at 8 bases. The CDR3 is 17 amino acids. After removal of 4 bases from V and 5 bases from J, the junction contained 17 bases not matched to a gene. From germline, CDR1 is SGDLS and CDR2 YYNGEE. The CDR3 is CASSNRGRSGSPDEQYF. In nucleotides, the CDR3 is TGTGCCAGCAGCAACCGGGGCCGGAGCGGGAGTCCTGACGAGCAGTACTTC.

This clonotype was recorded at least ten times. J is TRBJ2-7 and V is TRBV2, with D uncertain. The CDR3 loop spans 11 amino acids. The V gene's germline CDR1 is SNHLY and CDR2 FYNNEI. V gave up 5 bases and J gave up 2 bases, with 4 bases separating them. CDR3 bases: TGTGCCAGCAGTTGGGCCTACGAGCAGTACTTC. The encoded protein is CASSWAYEQYF.

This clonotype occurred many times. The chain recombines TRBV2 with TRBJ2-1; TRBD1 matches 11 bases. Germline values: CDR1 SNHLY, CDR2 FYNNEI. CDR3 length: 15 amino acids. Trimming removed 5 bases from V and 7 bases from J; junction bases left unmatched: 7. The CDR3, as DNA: TGTGCCAGCAGTACCGGACAGGGGGCATGGAATGAGCAGTTCTTC. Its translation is CASSTGQGAWNEQFF.

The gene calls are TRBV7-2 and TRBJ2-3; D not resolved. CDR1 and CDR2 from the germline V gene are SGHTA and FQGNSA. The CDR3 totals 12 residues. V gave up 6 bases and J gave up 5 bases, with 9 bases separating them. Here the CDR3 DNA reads TGTGCCAGCAGTCAGATAAGAGATACGCAGTATTTT. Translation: CASSQIRDTQYF.

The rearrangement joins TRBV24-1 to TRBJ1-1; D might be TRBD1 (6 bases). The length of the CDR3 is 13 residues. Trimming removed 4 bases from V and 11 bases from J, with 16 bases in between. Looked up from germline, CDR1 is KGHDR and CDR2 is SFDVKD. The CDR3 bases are TGTGCCACCAGTGAGCCTACAGGGTTTCGGGCTTTCTTT. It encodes CATSEPTGFRAFF.

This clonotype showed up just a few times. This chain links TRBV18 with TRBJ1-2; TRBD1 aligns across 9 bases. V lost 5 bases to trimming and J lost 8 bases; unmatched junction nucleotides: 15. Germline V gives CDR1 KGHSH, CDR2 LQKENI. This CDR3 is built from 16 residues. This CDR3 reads CASSTGQGLVWYGYTF. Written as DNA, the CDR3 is TGTGCCAGCTCAACAGGACAGGGGCTCGTGTGGTACGGCTACACCTTC.

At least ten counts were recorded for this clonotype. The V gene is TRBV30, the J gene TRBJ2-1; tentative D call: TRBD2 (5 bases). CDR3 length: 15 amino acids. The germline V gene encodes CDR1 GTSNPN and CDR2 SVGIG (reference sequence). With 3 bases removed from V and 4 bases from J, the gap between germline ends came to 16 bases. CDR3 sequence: CAWSTSASLYNEQFF. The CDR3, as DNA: TGTGCCTGGAGCACTAGTGCCTCCCTTTACAATGAGCAGTTCTTC.

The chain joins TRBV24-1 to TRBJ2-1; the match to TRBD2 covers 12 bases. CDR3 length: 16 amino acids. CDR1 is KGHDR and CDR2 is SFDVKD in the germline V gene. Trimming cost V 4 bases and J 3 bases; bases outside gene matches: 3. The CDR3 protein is CATSDWTSGIYNEQFF. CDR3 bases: TGTGCCACCAGTGACTGGACTAGCGGGATCTACAATGAGCAGTTCTTC.

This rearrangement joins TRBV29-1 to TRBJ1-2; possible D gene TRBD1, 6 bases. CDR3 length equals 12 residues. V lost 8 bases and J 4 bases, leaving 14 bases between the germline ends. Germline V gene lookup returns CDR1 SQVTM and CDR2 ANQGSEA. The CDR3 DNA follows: TGCAGCATACAGGGAATAGGCTATGGCTACACCTTC. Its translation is CSIQGIGYGYTF.

The CDR3 coding sequence is TGTGCCAGCAGCGTGGGAGGGGCGGACACCGGGGAGCTGTTTTTT. It specifies CASSVGGADTGELFF. The V call is TRBV5-6, the J call TRBJ2-2, with 7 bases identical to TRBD2. The CDR3 loop spans 15 amino acids. Per the germline V gene, CDR1 is SGHDT and CDR2 is YYEEEE. Trimming removed 4 bases from V and 3 bases from J; junction bases left unmatched: 6.

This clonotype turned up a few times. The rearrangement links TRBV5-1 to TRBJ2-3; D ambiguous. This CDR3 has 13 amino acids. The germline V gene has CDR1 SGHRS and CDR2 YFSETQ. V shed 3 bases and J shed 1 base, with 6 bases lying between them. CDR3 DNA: TGCGCCAGCAGCTCTCCAGGCACAGATACGCAGTATTTT. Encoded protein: CASSSPGTDTQYF.

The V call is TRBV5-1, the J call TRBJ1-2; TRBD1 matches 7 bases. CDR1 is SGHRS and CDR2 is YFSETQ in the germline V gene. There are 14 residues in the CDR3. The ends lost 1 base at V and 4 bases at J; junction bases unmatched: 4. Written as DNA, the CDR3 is TGCGCCAGCAGCTTGTCTCAGGGGGGCTATGGCTACACCTTC. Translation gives CASSLSQGGYGYTF.

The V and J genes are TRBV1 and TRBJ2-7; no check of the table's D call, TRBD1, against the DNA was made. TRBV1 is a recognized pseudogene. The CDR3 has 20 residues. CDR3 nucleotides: TGCACCAGAGAATCGGTCGTGTTGGGACAGGGGGAGACTACCACCTACGAGCAGTACTTC. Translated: CTRESVVLGQGETTTYEQYF.

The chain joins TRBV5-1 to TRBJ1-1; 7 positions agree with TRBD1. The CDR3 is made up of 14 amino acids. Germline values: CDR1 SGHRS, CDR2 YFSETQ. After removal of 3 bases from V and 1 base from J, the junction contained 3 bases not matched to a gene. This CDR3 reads CASSWGQSNTEAFF. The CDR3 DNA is TGCGCCAGCAGCTGGGGACAGTCGAACACTGAAGCTTTCTTT.

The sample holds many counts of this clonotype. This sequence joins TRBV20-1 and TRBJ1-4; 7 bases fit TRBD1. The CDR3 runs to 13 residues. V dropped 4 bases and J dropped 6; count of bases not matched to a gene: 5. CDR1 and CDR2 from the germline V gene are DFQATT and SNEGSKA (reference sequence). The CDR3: CSATGTVYEKLFF. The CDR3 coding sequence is TGCAGTGCTACCGGGACAGTTTATGAAAAACTGTTTTTT.

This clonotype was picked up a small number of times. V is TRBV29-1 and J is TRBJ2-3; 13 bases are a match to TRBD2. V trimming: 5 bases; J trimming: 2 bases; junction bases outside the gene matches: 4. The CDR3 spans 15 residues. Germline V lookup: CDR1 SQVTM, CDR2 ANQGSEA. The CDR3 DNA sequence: TGCAGCGTTCTACTAGCGGGAGGGCCCACAGATACGCAGTATTTT. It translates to CSVLLAGGPTDTQYF.

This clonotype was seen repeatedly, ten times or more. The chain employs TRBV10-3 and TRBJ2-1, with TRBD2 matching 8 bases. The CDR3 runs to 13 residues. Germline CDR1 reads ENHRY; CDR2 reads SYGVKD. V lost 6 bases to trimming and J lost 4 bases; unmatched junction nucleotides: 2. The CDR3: CAIRLAVYNEQFF. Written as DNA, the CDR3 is TGTGCCATCAGACTAGCGGTTTACAATGAGCAGTTCTTC.

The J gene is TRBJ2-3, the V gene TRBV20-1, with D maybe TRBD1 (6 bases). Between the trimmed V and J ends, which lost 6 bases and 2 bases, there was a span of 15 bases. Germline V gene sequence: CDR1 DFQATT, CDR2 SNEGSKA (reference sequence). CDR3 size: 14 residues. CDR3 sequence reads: CSAFSDRHTDTQYF. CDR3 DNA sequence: TGCAGTGCATTTTCCGACAGGCACACAGATACGCAGTATTTT.

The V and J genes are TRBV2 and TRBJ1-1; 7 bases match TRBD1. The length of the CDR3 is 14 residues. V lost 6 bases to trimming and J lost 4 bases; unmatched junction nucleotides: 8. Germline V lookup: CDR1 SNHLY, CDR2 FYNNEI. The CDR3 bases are TGTGCCAGCAGCCTACAGGGGTTCAGCACTGAAGCTTTCTTT. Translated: CASSLQGFSTEAFF.

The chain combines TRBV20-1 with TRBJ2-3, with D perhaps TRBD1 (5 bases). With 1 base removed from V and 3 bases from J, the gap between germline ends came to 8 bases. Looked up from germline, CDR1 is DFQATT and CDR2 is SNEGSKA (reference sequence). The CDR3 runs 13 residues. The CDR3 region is CSARVQGTDTQYF. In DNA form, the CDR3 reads TGCAGTGCTAGAGTGCAGGGAACAGATACGCAGTATTTT.

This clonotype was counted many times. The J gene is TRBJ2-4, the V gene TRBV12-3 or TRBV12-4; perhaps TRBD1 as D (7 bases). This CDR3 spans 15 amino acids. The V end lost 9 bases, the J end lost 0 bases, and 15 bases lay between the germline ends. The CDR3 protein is CASPTGTLAKNIQYF. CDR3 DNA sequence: TGTGCCAGTCCGACAGGGACTTTAGCCAAAAACATTCAGTACTTC.

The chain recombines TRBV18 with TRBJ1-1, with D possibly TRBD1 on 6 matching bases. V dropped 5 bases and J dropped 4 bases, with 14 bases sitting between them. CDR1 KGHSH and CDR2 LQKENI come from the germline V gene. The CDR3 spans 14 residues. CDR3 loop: CASSSTGMGTEAFF. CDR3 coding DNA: TGTGCCAGCTCATCGACAGGTATGGGCACTGAAGCTTTCTTT.

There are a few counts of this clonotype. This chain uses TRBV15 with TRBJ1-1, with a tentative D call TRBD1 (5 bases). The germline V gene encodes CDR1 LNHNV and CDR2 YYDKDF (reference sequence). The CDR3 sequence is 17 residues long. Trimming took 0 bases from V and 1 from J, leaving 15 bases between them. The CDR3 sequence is CATSREFGGLQNTEAFF. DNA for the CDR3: TGTGCCACCAGCAGAGAATTCGGGGGACTCCAGAACACTGAAGCTTTCTTT.